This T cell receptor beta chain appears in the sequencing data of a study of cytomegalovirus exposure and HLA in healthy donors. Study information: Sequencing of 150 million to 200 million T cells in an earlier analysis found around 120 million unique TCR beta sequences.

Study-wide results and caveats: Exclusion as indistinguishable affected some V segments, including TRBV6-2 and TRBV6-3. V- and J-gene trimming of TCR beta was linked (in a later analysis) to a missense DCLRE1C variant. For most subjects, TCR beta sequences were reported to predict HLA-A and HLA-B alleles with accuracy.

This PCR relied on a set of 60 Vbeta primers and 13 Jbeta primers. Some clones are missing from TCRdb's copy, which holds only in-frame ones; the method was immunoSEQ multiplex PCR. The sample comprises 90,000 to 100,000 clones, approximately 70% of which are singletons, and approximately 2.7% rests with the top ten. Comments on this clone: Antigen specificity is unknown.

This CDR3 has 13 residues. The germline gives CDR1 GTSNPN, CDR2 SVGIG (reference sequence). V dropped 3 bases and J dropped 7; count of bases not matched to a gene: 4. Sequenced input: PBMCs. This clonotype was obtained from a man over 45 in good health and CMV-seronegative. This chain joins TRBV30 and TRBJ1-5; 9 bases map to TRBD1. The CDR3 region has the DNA TGTGCCTGGAGACAGGGGGCTTTACAGCCCCAGCATTTT. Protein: CAWRQGALQPQHF.